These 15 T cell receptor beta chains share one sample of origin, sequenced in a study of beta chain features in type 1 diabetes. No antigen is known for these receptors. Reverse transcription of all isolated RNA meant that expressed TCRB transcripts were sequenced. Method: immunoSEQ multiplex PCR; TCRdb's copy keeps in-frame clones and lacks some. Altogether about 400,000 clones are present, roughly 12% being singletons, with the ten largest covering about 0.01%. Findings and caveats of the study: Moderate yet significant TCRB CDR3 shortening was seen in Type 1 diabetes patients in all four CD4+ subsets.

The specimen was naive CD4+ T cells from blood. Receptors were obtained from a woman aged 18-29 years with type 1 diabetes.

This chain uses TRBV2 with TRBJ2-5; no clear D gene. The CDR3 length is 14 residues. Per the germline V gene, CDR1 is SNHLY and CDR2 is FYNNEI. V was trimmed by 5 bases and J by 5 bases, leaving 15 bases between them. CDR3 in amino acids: CASSLTRSVETQYF. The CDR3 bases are TGTGCCAGCAGTTTGACTCGGTCGGTGGAGACCCAGTACTTC.

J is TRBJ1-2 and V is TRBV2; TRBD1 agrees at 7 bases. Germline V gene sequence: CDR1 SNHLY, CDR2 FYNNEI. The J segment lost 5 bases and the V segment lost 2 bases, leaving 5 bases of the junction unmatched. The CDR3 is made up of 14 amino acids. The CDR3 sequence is CASSEKQTGYGYTF. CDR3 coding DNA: TGTGCCAGCAGTGAAAAGCAGACAGGGTATGGCTACACCTTC.

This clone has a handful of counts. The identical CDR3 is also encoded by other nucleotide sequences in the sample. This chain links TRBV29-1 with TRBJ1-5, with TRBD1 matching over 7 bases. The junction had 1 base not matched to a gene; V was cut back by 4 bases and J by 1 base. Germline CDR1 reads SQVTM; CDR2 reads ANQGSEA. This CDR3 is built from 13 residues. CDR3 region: CSVGQGSNQPQHF. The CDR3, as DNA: TGCAGCGTTGGACAGGGAAGCAATCAGCCCCAGCATTTT.

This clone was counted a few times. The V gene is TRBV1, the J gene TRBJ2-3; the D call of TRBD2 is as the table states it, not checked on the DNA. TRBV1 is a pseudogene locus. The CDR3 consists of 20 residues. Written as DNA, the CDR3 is TGCACCAGCAGCCAAGATTCGACTAGCGGGAGGAACGGGGGCACAGATACGCAGTATTTT. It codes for CTSSQDSTSGRNGGTDTQYF.

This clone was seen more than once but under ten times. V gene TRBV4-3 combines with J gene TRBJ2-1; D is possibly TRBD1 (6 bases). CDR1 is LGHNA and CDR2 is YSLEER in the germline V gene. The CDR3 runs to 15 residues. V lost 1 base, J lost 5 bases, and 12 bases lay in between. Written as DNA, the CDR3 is TGCGCCAGCAGCCAAGGCCGTGGGGGCCACAATGAGCAGTTCTTC. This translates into CASSQGRGGHNEQFF.

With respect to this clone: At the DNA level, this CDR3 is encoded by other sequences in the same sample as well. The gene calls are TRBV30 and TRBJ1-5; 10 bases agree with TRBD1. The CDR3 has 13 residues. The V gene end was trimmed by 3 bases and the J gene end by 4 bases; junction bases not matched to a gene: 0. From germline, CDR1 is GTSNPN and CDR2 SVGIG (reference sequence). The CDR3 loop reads CAWRGQGNQPQHF. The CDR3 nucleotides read TGTGCCTGGAGGGGACAGGGGAATCAGCCCCAGCATTTT. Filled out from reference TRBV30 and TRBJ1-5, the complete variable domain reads SQTIHQWPATLVQPVGSPLSLECTVEGTSNPNLYWYRQAAGRGLQLLFYSVGIGQISSEVPQNLSASRPQDRQFILSSKKLLLSDSGFYLCAWRGQGNQPQHFGDGTRLSIL.

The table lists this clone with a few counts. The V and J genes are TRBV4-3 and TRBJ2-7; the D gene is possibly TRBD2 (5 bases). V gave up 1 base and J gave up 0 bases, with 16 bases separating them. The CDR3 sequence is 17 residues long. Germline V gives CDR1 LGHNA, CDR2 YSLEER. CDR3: CASSQGAVTRGSYEQYF. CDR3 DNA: TGCGCCAGCAGCCAAGGGGCCGTGACTCGGGGCTCCTACGAGCAGTACTTC.

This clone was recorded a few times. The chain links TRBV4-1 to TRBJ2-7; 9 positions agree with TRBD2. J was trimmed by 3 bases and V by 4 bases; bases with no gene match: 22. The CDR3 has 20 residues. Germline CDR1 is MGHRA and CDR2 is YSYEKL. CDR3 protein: CASSPRASGALGRGRYEQYF. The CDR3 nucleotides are TGCGCCAGCAGCCCAAGAGCTAGCGGGGCTTTGGGCCGGGGACGCTACGAGCAGTACTTC.

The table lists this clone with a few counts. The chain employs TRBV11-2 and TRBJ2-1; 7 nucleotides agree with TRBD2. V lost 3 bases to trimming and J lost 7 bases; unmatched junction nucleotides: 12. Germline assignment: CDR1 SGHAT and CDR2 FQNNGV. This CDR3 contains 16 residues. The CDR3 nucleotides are TGTGCCAGCAGCTTTCCTGGCGGGGGTCCTGGGAATGAGCAGTTCTTC. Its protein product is CASSFPGGGPGNEQFF.

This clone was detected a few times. CDR3 in DNA: TGTGCCAGCAGACCAGGGGGCCTCCGTAACTATGGCTACACCTTC. Encoded protein: CASRPGGLRNYGYTF. The chain recombines TRBV28 with TRBJ1-2; 8 positions match TRBD1. The germline CDR1 and CDR2 sequences are MDHEN and SYDVKM. J was trimmed by 1 base and V by 6 bases; bases with no gene match: 7. This CDR3 region has 15 residues.

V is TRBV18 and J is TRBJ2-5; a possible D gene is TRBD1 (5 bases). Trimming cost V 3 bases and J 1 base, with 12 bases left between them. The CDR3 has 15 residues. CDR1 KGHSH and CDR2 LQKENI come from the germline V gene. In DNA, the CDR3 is TGTGCCAGCTCACCGCTAACAGGCGCCCAAGAGACCCAGTACTTC. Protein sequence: CASSPLTGAQETQYF.

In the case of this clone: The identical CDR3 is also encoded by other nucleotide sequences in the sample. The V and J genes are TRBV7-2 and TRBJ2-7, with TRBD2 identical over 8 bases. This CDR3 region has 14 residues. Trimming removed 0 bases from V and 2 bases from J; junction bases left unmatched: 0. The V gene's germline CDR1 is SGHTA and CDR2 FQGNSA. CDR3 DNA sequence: TGTGCCAGCAGCTTAGCCGGGGGGGCCTACGAGCAGTACTTC. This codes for CASSLAGGAYEQYF.

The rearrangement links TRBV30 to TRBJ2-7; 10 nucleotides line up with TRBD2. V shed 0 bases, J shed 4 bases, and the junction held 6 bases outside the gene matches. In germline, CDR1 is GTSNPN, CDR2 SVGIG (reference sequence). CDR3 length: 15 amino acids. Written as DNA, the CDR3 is TGTGCCTGGAGTGTATTTCTAGCGGGAGAGTACGAGCAGTACTTC. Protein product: CAWSVFLAGEYEQYF.

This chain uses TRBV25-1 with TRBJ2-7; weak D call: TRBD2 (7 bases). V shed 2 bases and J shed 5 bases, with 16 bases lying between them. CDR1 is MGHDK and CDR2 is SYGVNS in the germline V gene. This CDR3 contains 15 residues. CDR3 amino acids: CASSEGGGSIHEQYF. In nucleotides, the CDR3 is TGTGCCAGCAGTGAAGGGGGGGGCTCGATTCACGAGCAGTACTTC.

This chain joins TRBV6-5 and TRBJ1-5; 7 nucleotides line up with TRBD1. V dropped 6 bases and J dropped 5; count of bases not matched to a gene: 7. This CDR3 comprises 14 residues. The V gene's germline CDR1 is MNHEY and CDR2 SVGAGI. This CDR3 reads CASRTLTGHQPQHF. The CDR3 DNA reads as TGTGCCAGCAGAACTCTGACAGGGCATCAGCCCCAGCATTTT.